The text below deals with one TCR beta chain. What it binds is not known. PBMC samples from each donor numbered at least one pre-ART and at least two post-ART. Sequencing used immunoSEQ v3.0 at survey level. Assay used: immunoSEQ multiplex PCR; TCRdb lists only in-frame clones, some missing. The sample carries about 25,000 clones, roughly 89% recorded once. This sample is drawn from a study of long-term antiretroviral therapy in people with HIV. Across the whole study: The earliest samples came from an era when ART typically awaited falling CD4 counts.

Notes on the study in general: Blood, drawn from about 2003 to 2017, may reflect older ART regimens. Post-ART, diversity grew, though it stayed under transplant donor control levels.

The CDR3 runs 14 residues. Trimming shortened V by 2 bases and J by 7 bases, and 12 bases separated the two germline ends. Germline V lookup: CDR1 MNHNY, CDR2 SVGAGI (reference sequence). The rearrangement joins TRBV6-6 to TRBJ2-4; D gene unclear. The receptor was isolated from a man aged 50-59 years with HIV. The sequenced sample was unsorted PBMCs, obtained 1.8 years before starting antiretroviral therapy. The CDR3 nucleotides are TGTGCCAGCAGTTACCCCGAGGCCCGGAACATTCAGTACTTC. This translates into CASSYPEARNIQYF.